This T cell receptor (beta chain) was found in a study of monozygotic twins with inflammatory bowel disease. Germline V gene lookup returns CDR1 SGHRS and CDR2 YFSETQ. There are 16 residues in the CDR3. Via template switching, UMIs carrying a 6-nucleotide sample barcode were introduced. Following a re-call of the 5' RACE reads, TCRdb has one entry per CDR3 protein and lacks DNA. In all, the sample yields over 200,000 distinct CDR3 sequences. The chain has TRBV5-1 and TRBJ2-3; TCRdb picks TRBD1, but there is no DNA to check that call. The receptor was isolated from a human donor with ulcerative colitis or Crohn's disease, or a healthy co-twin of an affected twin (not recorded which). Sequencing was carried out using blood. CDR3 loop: CASSSVDRGVTDTQYF.